This entry lists 2 T cell receptor beta chains sequenced from one sample in a study of PD-1 blockade in classical Hodgkin lymphoma. The protocol was immunoSEQ multiplex PCR, while the TCRdb copy is restricted to in-frame clones and leaves out a portion. The data contain tens of thousands of clones, approximately 90% of them seen just once; the ten biggest clones take up about 5.3%. Time point denoted: newly diagnosed, previously untreated cHL patient sample. Sequencing was done on a sample of peripheral blood mononuclear cells (PBMCs). The receptors come from a human donor with classical Hodgkin lymphoma.

The rearrangement uses TRBV27 and TRBJ2-4; 11 positions agree with TRBD1. Per germline, CDR1 MNHEY and CDR2 SMNVEV (reference sequence). CDR3 length: 14 amino acids. Germline trimming cut 4 bases from V and 6 bases from J; bases unmatched to any gene: 2. The CDR3 here is CASSSGQGGNIQYF. CDR3 in DNA: TGTGCCAGCAGTTCGGGACAGGGGGGAAACATTCAGTACTTC.

This sequence joins TRBV5-1 and TRBJ2-3; 8 bases agree with TRBD1. V shed 5 bases, J shed 2 bases, and the junction held 10 bases outside the gene matches. The germline V gene encodes CDR1 SGHRS and CDR2 YFSETQ. The CDR3 length is 16 residues. The CDR3: CASSPTGDTSTDTQYF. Here the CDR3 DNA reads TGCGCCAGCAGTCCGACAGGGGATACTTCCACAGATACGCAGTATTTT.